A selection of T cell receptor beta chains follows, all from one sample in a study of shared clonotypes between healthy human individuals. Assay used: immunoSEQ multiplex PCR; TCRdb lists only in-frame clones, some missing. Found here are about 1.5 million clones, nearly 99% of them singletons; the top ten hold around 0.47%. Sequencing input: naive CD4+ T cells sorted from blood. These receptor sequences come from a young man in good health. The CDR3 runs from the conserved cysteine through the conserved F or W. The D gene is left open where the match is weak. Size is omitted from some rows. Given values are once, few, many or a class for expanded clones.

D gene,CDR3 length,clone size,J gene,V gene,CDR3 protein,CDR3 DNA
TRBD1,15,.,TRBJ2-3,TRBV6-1,CASTPSDRGADTQYF,TGTGCCAGCACCCCCTCGGACAGGGGCGCAGATACGCAGTATTTT
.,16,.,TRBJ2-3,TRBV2,CASSDRTASSTDTQYF,TGTGCCAGCAGTGACCGGACTGCCTCTAGCACAGATACGCAGTATTTT
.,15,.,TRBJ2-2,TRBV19,CASSTTGTNTGELFF,TGTGCCAGTAGTACAACAGGGACGAACACCGGGGAGCTGTTTTTT
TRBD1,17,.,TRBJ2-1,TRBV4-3,CASSQENSGTGDNEQFF,TGCGCCAGCAGCCAGGAAAATTCCGGGACAGGGGACAATGAGCAGTTCTTC
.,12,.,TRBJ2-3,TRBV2,CASTNLPDTQYF,TGTGCCAGCACTAATCTCCCAGATACGCAGTATTTT
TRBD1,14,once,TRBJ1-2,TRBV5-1,CASSRQTGGYGYTF,TGCGCCAGCAGCCGGCAGACAGGGGGCTATGGCTACACCTTC
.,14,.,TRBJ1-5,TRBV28,CASSYKQVNQPQHF,TGTGCCAGCAGTTATAAACAGGTTAATCAGCCCCAGCATTTT
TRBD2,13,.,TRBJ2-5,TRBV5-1,CASSQTSSETQYF,TGCGCCAGCAGCCAGACTAGCTCCGAGACCCAGTACTTC
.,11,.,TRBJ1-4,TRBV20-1,CSARFNEKLFF,TGCAGTGCTAGGTTTAATGAAAAACTGTTTTTT
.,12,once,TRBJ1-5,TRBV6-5,CASSRSGQPQHF,TGTGCCAGCAGTCGCTCCGGTCAGCCCCAGCATTTT
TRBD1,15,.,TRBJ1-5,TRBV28,CASSSYRDRYQPQHF,TGTGCCAGCAGTTCATACCGGGACAGATATCAGCCCCAGCATTTT
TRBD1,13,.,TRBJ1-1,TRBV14,CASSQQTGVKAFF,TGTGCCAGCAGCCAACAGACAGGGGTTAAGGCTTTCTTT
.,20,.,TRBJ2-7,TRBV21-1,CASSNKTGTSPFLCLYEQYF,TGTGCCAGCAGCAACAAAACCGGGACTAGCCCGTTCCTCTGCCTCTACGAGCAGTACTTC
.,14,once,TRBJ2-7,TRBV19,CASRAPGTFYEQYF,TGTGCCAGTCGGGCCCCGGGCACCTTCTACGAGCAGTACTTC
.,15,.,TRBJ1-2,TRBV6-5,CASSRRQAYNYGYTF,TGTGCCAGCAGTCGTCGACAGGCCTATAACTATGGCTACACCTTC
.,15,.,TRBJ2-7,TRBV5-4,CASSLKTRSSYEQYF,TGTGCCAGCAGCTTGAAAACCCGGAGCTCCTACGAGCAGTACTTC
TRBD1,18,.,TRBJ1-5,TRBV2,CASMEGQGGSVLNQPQHF,TGTGCCAGCATGGAGGGACAGGGAGGATCGGTCCTCAATCAGCCCCAGCATTTT
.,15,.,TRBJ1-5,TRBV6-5,CASSYSISSNQPQHF,TGTGCCAGCAGTTACTCGATAAGTAGCAATCAGCCCCAGCATTTT
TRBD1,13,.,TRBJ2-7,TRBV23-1,CASSQLGTAEQYF,TGCGCCAGCAGTCAATTAGGGACAGCCGAGCAGTACTTC
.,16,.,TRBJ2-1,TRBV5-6,CASSQTDGSSYNEQFF,TGTGCCAGCAGCCAGACGGACGGGAGCTCCTACAATGAGCAGTTCTTC
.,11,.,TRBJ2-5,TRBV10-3,CAISDRETQYF,TGTGCCATCAGTGATAGAGAGACCCAGTACTTC
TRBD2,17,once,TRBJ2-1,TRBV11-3,CASSLSASGSSHNEQFF,TGTGCCAGCAGCTTATCGGCTAGCGGGAGTTCTCACAATGAGCAGTTCTTC
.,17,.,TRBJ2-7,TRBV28,CASSSPRGRGLKSEQYF,TGTGCCAGCAGTTCCCCCCGGGGGAGGGGGCTCAAGTCAGAGCAGTACTTC
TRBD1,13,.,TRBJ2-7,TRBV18,CASDRDRETEQYF,TGTGCCAGCGACCGGGACAGGGAGACCGAACAGTACTTC
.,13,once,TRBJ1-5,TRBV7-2,CASSLQGYQPQHF,TGTGCCAGCAGCCTACAGGGTTACCAGCCCCAGCATTTT
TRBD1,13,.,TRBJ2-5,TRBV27,CASRRDRGETQYF,TGTGCCAGCAGACGGGACAGGGGAGAGACCCAGTACTTC
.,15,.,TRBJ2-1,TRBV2,CASSVEVHSYNEQFF,TGTGCCAGCAGTGTAGAAGTTCACTCCTACAATGAGCAGTTCTTC
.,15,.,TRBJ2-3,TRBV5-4,CASSPPGQRTDTQYF,TGTGCCAGCAGCCCTCCGGGACAACGCACAGATACGCAGTATTTT
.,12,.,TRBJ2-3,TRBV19,CAKRVSTDTQYF,TGTGCCAAAAGAGTTAGCACAGATACGCAGTATTTT
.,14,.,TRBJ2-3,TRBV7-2,CASSLLGVTDTQYF,TGTGCCAGCAGCCTCTTGGGGGTCACAGATACGCAGTATTTT
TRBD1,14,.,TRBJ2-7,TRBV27,CASSPGQGVYEQYF,TGTGCCAGCTCACCGGGACAGGGCGTCTACGAGCAGTACTTC
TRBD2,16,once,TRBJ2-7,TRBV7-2,CASSLLAGGPLFRQYF,TGTGCCAGCAGCCTCCTAGCGGGAGGGCCTCTTTTCCGGCAGTACTTC
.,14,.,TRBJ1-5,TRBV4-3,CASSQAAGNQPQHF,TGCGCCAGCAGCCAAGCCGCGGGGAATCAGCCCCAGCATTTT